This is a list of T cell receptor beta chains from one sample in a study of identical twins. TCRdb ran MiXCR on the 5' RACE reads and lists one entry per CDR3 protein. The repertoire consists of approximately 500,000 distinct CDR3 sequences, with roughly 15% occurring once and the leading ten covering roughly 0.46%. A further study also used this sample, focusing on yellow fever vaccine responses in identical twins.

The sequenced sample was CD4+ T cells sorted from blood. All receptors come from a woman younger than 35 in good health. Each CDR3 is given with its conserved first and last residue. The D gene is left open where the match is weak. A clone size is listed for some rows: how often the clone was seen (once, few, many), or a class if it is expanded.

>TRBD2|NA|TRBJ2-1|TRBV27
TGTGCCAGCAGTGCAACCCGGTTAGCGGGGGATGAGCAGTTCTTC
CASSATRLAGDEQFF
>NA|few|TRBJ1-1|TRBV28
TGTGCTACAACCCCGCAGGGTAGGACTGAAGCTTTCTTT
CATTPQGRTEAFF
>NA|NA|TRBJ1-6|TRBV5-1
TGCGCCAGCAGCTTCGCAGATCCCAATTCACCCCTCCACTTT
CASSFADPNSPLHF
>TRBD1|NA|TRBJ2-3|TRBV6-1
TGTGCCAGCAGTGAACAGGGGCAGGGGGTCGATACGCAGTATTTT
CASSEQGQGVDTQYF
>TRBD2|few|TRBJ2-7|TRBV9
TGTGCCAGCAGCGGCGGGACTAGCGGAGACATATACGAGCAGTACTTC
CASSGGTSGDIYEQYF
>NA|NA|TRBJ2-3|TRBV5-1
TGCGCCAGCAGCGTGGGCGGGAATGGGGATACGCAGTATTTT
CASSVGGNGDTQYF
>NA|NA|TRBJ1-4|TRBV7-2
TGTGCCAGCAGCTTCTCGGGGTCGATTGAAAAACTGTTCTTT
CASSFSGSIEKLFF
>NA|few|TRBJ2-1|TRBV20-1
TGCAGTGCTAGTGTCAGCTCCTACAATGAGCAGTTCTTC
CSASVSSYNEQFF
>TRBD1|few|TRBJ1-6|TRBV2
TGTGCCTCGGGACAGAGGGAGAATTCACCCCTCCACTTT
CASGQRENSPLHF
>NA|few|TRBJ1-2|TRBV29-1
TGCAGCGTTGGTGAAGGACGTAGGGGCTACACCTTC
CSVGEGRRGYTF
>TRBD1|NA|TRBJ2-7|TRBV12-3/TRBV12-4
TGTGCCAGCAGTGAAAGGGACAGCTACGAGCAGTACTTC
CASSERDSYEQYF
>TRBD1|NA|TRBJ1-1|TRBV29-1
TGCAGCGACCGGACAGGGGGCGATGCTGAAGCTTTCTTT
CSDRTGGDAEAFF
>TRBD2|NA|TRBJ2-1|TRBV28
TGTGCCAGCAGTTCGTCCGCGGGACTAGCGGGAGAACATGAGCAGTTCTTC
CASSSSAGLAGEHEQFF
>TRBD1|few|TRBJ1-5|TRBV12-3/TRBV12-4
TGTGCCAGCAGCACAGGACAGGGGTATCCCCAGCATTTT
CASSTGQGYPQHF
>NA|few|TRBJ1-1|TRBV18
TGTGCCAGCTCACCACAGGGGGAGGGTACTGAAGCTTTCTTT
CASSPQGEGTEAFF
>NA|few|TRBJ2-3|TRBV7-3
TGTGCCAGCAGCAACGGGACATGGAGCACAGATACGCAGTATTTT
CASSNGTWSTDTQYF
>TRBD2|NA|TRBJ2-7|TRBV2
TGTGCCAGCAGAGGGACTAGCGGGAGATACGAGCAGTACTTC
CASRGTSGRYEQYF
>NA|NA|TRBJ2-3|TRBV9
TGTGCCAGCAGCGGGGACCGCACAGATACGCAGTATTTT
CASSGDRTDTQYF
>TRBD1|few|TRBJ1-6|TRBV20-1
TGCAGTGCTAGGGGACAGGGAATTTCACCCCTCCACTTT
CSARGQGISPLHF
>TRBD2|NA|TRBJ2-1|TRBV5-1
TGCGCCAGCAGCTTGTCGGGGGGGCACGCCTACAATGAGCAGTTCTTC
CASSLSGGHAYNEQFF
>NA|many|TRBJ2-6|TRBV20-1
TGCAGTGCTAGAGAGAGGAGCTCTGGGGCCAACGTCCTGACTTTC
CSARERSSGANVLTF
>NA|few|TRBJ2-5|TRBV27
TGTGCCAGCAGTTTACCGGGGACGGGAAAAGAGACCCAGTACTTC
CASSLPGTGKETQYF
>TRBD1|NA|TRBJ2-4|TRBV19
TGTGCCAGTAGTGTGGATCGGGACAGGTGGAACATTCAGTACTTC
CASSVDRDRWNIQYF
>TRBD2|few|TRBJ2-2|TRBV11-1
TGTGCCAGCAGCCGACTAGCCCCGAACACCGGGGAGCTGTTTTTT
CASSRLAPNTGELFF
>NA|NA|TRBJ1-2|TRBV28
TGTGCCAGCAGACAGACAGGTGCGGACTATGGCTACACCTTC
CASRQTGADYGYTF
>TRBD2|once|TRBJ2-1|TRBV14
TGTGCCAGCAGCCTATGGAATAGCGGGATAGGGGATGAGCAGTTCTTC
CASSLWNSGIGDEQFF
>NA|few|TRBJ2-7|TRBV10-3
TGTGCCATCACATCAACCGGGACAAGCACCTACGAGCAGTACTTC
CAITSTGTSTYEQYF
>NA|many|TRBJ1-1|TRBV29-1
TGCAGCGTTGGTAAAACGGGAATTACTGAAGCTTTCTTT
CSVGKTGITEAFF
>NA|NA|TRBJ1-1|TRBV12-3/TRBV12-4
TGTGCCAGCAAGATACACGGGACATTTAACACTGAAGCTTTCTTT
CASKIHGTFNTEAFF
>NA|NA|TRBJ2-2|TRBV7-6
TGTGCCAGCAGCTTAAACCTTAAGGGGCCGAACACCGGGGAGCTGTTTTTT
CASSLNLKGPNTGELFF
>NA|few|TRBJ1-1|TRBV11-2
TGTGCCAGCAGCTTATACTTCGGGGAGAGGTCGAGCACTGAAGCTTTCTTT
CASSLYFGERSSTEAFF
>NA|few|TRBJ2-2|TRBV20-1
TGCAGTGCTAGAGTATCGCAGGGTCTTTCGAACACCGGGGAGCTGTTTTTT
CSARVSQGLSNTGELFF
>NA|NA|TRBJ2-1|TRBV7-8
TGTGCCAGCAGCTTAGCGATGGCTGGGGCGAGCAATGAGCAGTTCTTC
CASSLAMAGASNEQFF
>NA|NA|TRBJ1-2|TRBV12-3/TRBV12-4
TGTGCCAGCAGTTTGAACGGCGGCTATGGCTACACCTTC
CASSLNGGYGYTF
>NA|few|TRBJ2-7|TRBV21-1
TGTGCCACCGAAGACCGGGACAGGGGCTACGAGCAGTACTTC
CATEDRDRGYEQYF
>NA|NA|TRBJ1-5|TRBV10-3
TGTGCCATCAGTGAGTCGAGGGAGGCTCAGCCCCAGCATTTT
CAISESREAQPQHF
>NA|NA|TRBJ2-3|TRBV28
TGTGCCAGCAGAGGACCGGGACGGAGTAGGGATACGCAGTATTTT
CASRGPGRSRDTQYF
>NA|NA|TRBJ1-1|TRBV6-1
TGTGCCAGCAGTACCGGAATGGTCGCGGAAGCTTTCTTT
CASSTGMVAEAFF
>TRBD1|few|TRBJ2-1|TRBV6-5
TGTGCCAGCAGTTACAAACAGGGGGCGCACAATGAGCAGTTCTTC
CASSYKQGAHNEQFF
>NA|few|TRBJ2-5|TRBV29-1
TGCAGCGTTGAAGATTCCCCCTACCAAGAGACCCAGTACTTC
CSVEDSPYQETQYF
>NA|NA|TRBJ1-5|TRBV19
TGTGCCAGTAGTGTCTCGTTTGATCAGCCCCAGCATTTT
CASSVSFDQPQHF
>NA|NA|TRBJ2-3|TRBV5-1
TGCGCCAGCAGCTTTGGGTCCAGCGGGCACTATTCCACAGATACGCAGTATTTT
CASSFGSSGHYSTDTQYF
>TRBD2|few|TRBJ2-7|TRBV11-2
TGTGCCAGCAGCTTAGGTTTAGCGGGACCCACCTACGAGCAGTACTTC
CASSLGLAGPTYEQYF
>NA|many|TRBJ1-1|TRBV5-1
TGCGCCAGCAGCTTGGGGGGCGCTGGGAAGGCTGAAGCTTTCTTT
CASSLGGAGKAEAFF
>TRBD2|many|TRBJ2-5|TRBV7-2
TGTGCCAGCAGCCCACGGACTAGCAAAGAGACCCAGTACTTC
CASSPRTSKETQYF
>NA|many|TRBJ1-6|TRBV7-2
TGTGCCAGCAGCTTAGGGTACAGGGTCGATAATTCACCCCTCCACTTT
CASSLGYRVDNSPLHF
>NA|NA|TRBJ2-4|TRBV12-3/TRBV12-4
TGTGCCAGCAGTTTTGTAGCGGAAGCCAAAAACATTCAGTACTTC
CASSFVAEAKNIQYF
>NA|few|TRBJ2-1|TRBV9
TGTGCCAGCAGCGTAGGCGTGGGAGGCGAGCGGTTCTTC
CASSVGVGGERFF
>TRBD2|NA|TRBJ2-3|TRBV6-2/TRBV6-3
TGTGCCAGCATTCCTGCGGGCGGCGGGAGGCCAGATACGCAGTATTTT
CASIPAGGGRPDTQYF
>NA|few|TRBJ1-5|TRBV4-1
TGCGCCAGCAGCCAAGATCAGGTTGGCAGCAATCAGCCCCAGCATTTT
CASSQDQVGSNQPQHF
>NA|NA|TRBJ1-5|TRBV7-2
TGTGCCAGCAGCTTCGCGAGGCAGCCCCAGCATTTT
CASSFARQPQHF
>NA|NA|TRBJ2-1|TRBV13
TGTGCCAGCAGCTTAAAGCCCCCGACAGGGGGGCGGGGGGCCTACAATGAGCAGTTCTTC
CASSLKPPTGGRGAYNEQFF
>NA|few|TRBJ1-1|TRBV5-1
TGCGCCAGCAGACCCGCAGTGAGGAACACTGAAGCTTTCTTT
CASRPAVRNTEAFF
>NA|NA|TRBJ2-2|TRBV28
TGTGCCAGCAGTTTAATCGGCAGGGGTTATCCGAACACCGGGGAGCTGTTTTTT
CASSLIGRGYPNTGELFF
>TRBD1|NA|TRBJ1-1|TRBV14
TGTGCCAGCAGCCAAGTTCGGACAGGGGGCTCGTGGAACACTGAAGCTTTCTTT
CASSQVRTGGSWNTEAFF
>TRBD1|few|TRBJ1-5|TRBV6-1
TGTGCCAGCGGCCGGGACAGCAATTGGCCCCAGCATTTT
CASGRDSNWPQHF
>NA|NA|TRBJ1-4|TRBV7-8
TGTGCCAGCAGCGACTCGAGAACTCGGGATGAAAAACTGTTTTTT
CASSDSRTRDEKLFF
>NA|NA|TRBJ2-1|TRBV10-3
TGTGCCATCAGTTCCCTCAGGGGCTCCTACAATGAGCAGTTCTTC
CAISSLRGSYNEQFF